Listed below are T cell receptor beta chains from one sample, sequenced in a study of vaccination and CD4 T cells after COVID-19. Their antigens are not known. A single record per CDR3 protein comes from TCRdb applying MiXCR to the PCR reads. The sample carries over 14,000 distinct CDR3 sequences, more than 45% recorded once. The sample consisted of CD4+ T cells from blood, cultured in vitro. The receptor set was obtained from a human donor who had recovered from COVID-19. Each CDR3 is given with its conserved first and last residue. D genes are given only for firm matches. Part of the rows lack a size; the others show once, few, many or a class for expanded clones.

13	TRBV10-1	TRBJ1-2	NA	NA	TGCGCCAGCAGTGATGTACAGGGATGGGGCTACACCTTC	CASSDVQGWGYTF
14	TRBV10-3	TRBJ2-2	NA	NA	TGTGCCATCAGTGTAAGGGACACCACCGGGGAGCTGTTTTTT	CAISVRDTTGELFF
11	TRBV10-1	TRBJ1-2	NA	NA	TGCGCCAACCCGATGACGGATGGCTACACCTTC	CANPMTDGYTF
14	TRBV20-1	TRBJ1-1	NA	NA	TGCAGTGCTAGAGATCAGTACGGAGACACTGAAGCTTTCTTT	CSARDQYGDTEAFF
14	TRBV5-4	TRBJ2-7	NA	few	TGTGCCAGCAGCAGGGTGGGGGGTTCGTACGAGCAGTACTTC	CASSRVGGSYEQYF
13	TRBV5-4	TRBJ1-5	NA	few	TGTGCCAGCAGCCCCGGGCGGGATCAGCCCCAGCATTTT	CASSPGRDQPQHF
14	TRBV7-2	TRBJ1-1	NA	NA	TGTGCCAGCAGCTTACCTCCCTGGGGCGGTGAAGCTTTCTTT	CASSLPPWGGEAFF
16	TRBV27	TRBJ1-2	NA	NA	TGTGCCAGCAGTTTCTCCTCCTCCCGACAGAACTATGGCTACACCTTC	CASSFSSSRQNYGYTF
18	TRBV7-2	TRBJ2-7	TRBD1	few	TGTGCCAGCAGCCCAGTCCCGGGACAGGGACTGGGGAACTACGAGCAGTACTTC	CASSPVPGQGLGNYEQYF
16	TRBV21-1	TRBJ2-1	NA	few	TGTGCCAGCAGCCCCGGGAGGGACAGGGTCGTCGATGAGCAGTTCTTC	CASSPGRDRVVDEQFF
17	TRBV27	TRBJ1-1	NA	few	TGTGCCAGCAGTTTACTCGGACAGTCGAGTCGGAACACTGAAGCTTTCTTT	CASSLLGQSSRNTEAFF
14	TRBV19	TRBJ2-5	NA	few	TGTGCCAGTAGTATGTTAAGCGGCCAAGAGACCCAGTACTTC	CASSMLSGQETQYF
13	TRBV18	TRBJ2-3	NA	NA	TGTGCCAGCTCACCCCCTAGCACAGATACGCAGTATTTT	CASSPPSTDTQYF
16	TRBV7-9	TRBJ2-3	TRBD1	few	TGTGCCAGCAGCTTAGGCTACAGGGGTAGCACAGATACGCAGTATTTT	CASSLGYRGSTDTQYF
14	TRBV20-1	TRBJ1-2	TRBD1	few	TGCAGTGCTAAAGGGACAGATATTAACTATGGCTACACCTTC	CSAKGTDINYGYTF
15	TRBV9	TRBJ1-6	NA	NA	TGTGCCAGCAGCGTAGATCCAGGAGCTCCGTCACCCCTCCACTTT	CASSVDPGAPSPLHF
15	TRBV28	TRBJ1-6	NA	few	TGTGCCAGCAGGCTTGACAGCGCCCGTAATTCACCCCTCCACTTT	CASRLDSARNSPLHF
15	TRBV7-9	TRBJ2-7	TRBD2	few	TGTGCCAGCAGCTTATCTGGACTAGCGCCCTACGAGCAGTACTTC	CASSLSGLAPYEQYF
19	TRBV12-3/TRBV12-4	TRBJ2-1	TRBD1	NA	TGTGCCAGCACTACCTCAAGGGCAGGGACAGCCCTAATTTACAATGAGCAGTTCTTC	CASTTSRAGTALIYNEQFF
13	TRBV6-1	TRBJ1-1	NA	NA	TGTGCCAGCAAACGGACAGTTGGCACTGAAGCTTTCTTT	CASKRTVGTEAFF
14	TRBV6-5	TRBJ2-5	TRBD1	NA	TGTGCCAGCAGTTTCGGACAGGGCCAAGAGACCCAGTACTTC	CASSFGQGQETQYF
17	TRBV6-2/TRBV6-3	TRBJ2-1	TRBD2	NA	TGTGCCAGCAGTTCCCTTCGGACTAGCGGGAGGGGTAATGAGCAGTTCTTC	CASSSLRTSGRGNEQFF
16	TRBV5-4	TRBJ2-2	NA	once	TGTGCCAGCAGCGGGCCCGGGACGGCCTTGGTCGGGGAGCTGTTTTTT	CASSGPGTALVGELFF
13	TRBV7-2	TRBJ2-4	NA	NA	TGTGCCAGCAGCCTCCGGGGCGAAAACATTCAGTACTTC	CASSLRGENIQYF
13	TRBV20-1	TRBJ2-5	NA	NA	TGCAGTGCTAGAGCCAGGGCTGGGGAGACCCAGTACTTC	CSARARAGETQYF
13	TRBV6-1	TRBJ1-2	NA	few	TGTGCCAGCGCCCCGATCGGGGACCATGGCTACACCTTC	CASAPIGDHGYTF
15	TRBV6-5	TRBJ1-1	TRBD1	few	TGTGCCAGCAGTTACCGGACAGGGATGAACACTGAAGCTTTCTTT	CASSYRTGMNTEAFF
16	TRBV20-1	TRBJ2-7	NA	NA	TGCAGTGCTAGCCGGGGGACCGGCTCCTTTGCCAACGAGCAGTACTTC	CSASRGTGSFANEQYF
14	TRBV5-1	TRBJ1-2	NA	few	TGCGCCAGCAGCTTGGAGGGCAGGAACTATGGCTACACCTTC	CASSLEGRNYGYTF